The sequence of this T cell receptor (beta chain) was determined in a study of T cell responses to AZD1222 COVID-19 vaccine. Study findings and constraints: Only a handful of people who got AZD1222 tested seropositive at baseline. Two AZD1222 administrations were followed by greater Spike-specific TCR breadth and depth. The study sampled repertoires only after the peak T cell response. Close to half of spike-specific TCRs reportedly recognize unmutated variant regions.

Clones were read by immunoSEQ multiplex PCR, and TCRdb kept only the in-frame ones, dropping some. The sample holds over 75,000 clones, 87% seen once. This CDR3 has 13 residues. V was cut by 6 bases and J by 4 bases, with 12 bases left in between. This clone was seen a handful of times. The antigen is undetermined. This specimen was peripheral blood, taken 28 days after the second AZD1222 dose. This TCR came from an adult who received the AZD1222 COVID-19 vaccine. The J gene is TRBJ1-1, the V gene TRBV12-3 or TRBV12-4; D may be TRBD1 (5 bases). In nucleotides, the CDR3 is TGTGCCAGCAGCCGTGGGGCCGCCACTGAAGCTTTCTTT. It is translated as CASSRGAATEAFF.